In its sample, the clone carrying this T cell receptor (beta chain) was seen many times. The antigen is unknown. The data were taken from a study of T cell repertoires in cytomegalovirus infection. Study-wide background: Both a matching HLA type and CMV infection were indicated by public TCR beta signatures. The study, taken as a whole, reports: Across the ex vivo response, the dominant clonotypes were HLA-C-restricted CMV-specific TCR beta clonotypes.

The V end lost 6 bases, the J end lost 1 base, and 6 bases lay between the germline ends. The CDR3 is made up of 12 amino acids. Germline V gene data show CDR1 as SEHNR and CDR2 as FQNEAQ (reference sequence). TCRdb re-analysed the reads in MiXCR, keeping a single row per CDR3 protein. This sample yields about 920,000 distinct CDR3 sequences, of which 31% are seen a single time; over 10% belongs to the top ten. The sequence was collected from a human donor in good health (CMV status not recorded). Some clones in this sample may be carry-over from other donors' samples. Sequencing was performed on cultured CD8+ T cells from PBMCs, taken from culture after CMV antigen stimulation. The chain recombines TRBV7-9 with TRBJ1-1; unclear D gene. CDR3: CASSWGNTEAFF. CDR3 bases: TGTGCCAGCAGTTGGGGGAACACTGAAGCTTTCTTT.